This T cell receptor beta chain is from a study of blood T cell repertoires in COVID-19. This table comes from immunoSEQ multiplex PCR, and its TCRdb copy is limited to in-frame clones, with some not included. Found here are fewer than 85,000 clones, about 90% of them singletons; the top ten hold 4.5% to 7%. The CDR3 contains 17 residues. Trimming left V 4 bases short and J 3 bases short, with 21 bases between. Per the germline V gene, CDR1 is SGDLS and CDR2 is YYNGEE. Input material: peripheral blood. This sequence was found in a man between 50 and 59 years old with active COVID-19. This chain connects TRBV9 to TRBJ2-3; tentatively, D is TRBD2 (7 bases). This CDR3 is CASSLLGGPDPTDTQYF. CDR3 coding DNA: TGTGCCAGCAGCCTGCTGGGGGGGCCCGATCCGACAGATACGCAGTATTTT.